This T cell receptor beta chain stems from a study of blood T cell repertoires in COVID-19. The overall study: PBMCs, B-cell-depleted T cells, or T cells provided the cDNA or gDNA that made up the material.

In the study's own analysis: Amplification with reference gene primers provided the estimates of nucleated cell counts. Produced via immunoSEQ multiplex PCR; TCRdb's table is partial and in-frame only. Clonal size and the V and J genes are those of that table, whereas D and trimming came from the DNA. The sample contains around 120,000 clones, about four fifths of which appear only once. The receptor was isolated from a man between 40 and 49 years old with active or convalescent COVID-19. The specimen sequenced was peripheral blood.

This chain's CDR3 is CASSVGQSHSGNTIYF. In DNA, the CDR3 is TGTGCCAGCAGCGTGGGACAATCACACTCTGGAAACACCATATATTTT. V and J are TRBV9 and TRBJ1-3; D is perhaps TRBD1 (6 bases). V dropped 2 bases and J dropped 0 bases, with 12 bases sitting between them. CDR1 SGDLS and CDR2 YYNGEE come from the germline V gene. This CDR3 contains 16 residues.